This TCR beta chain was profiled in a study of Ad26.COV2.S vaccination and SARS-CoV-2 variants. General study results and limits: Similar non-spike TCR breadth was observed in recipients of vaccine and of placebo. Individuals receiving vaccine had higher spike-specific TCR breadth than placebo recipients did.

The assay was immunoSEQ multiplex PCR, and TCRdb's table has in-frame clones only and misses some. In the table there are approximately 350,000 clones, roughly 84% of which are singletons. CDR1 and CDR2 from the germline V gene are MGHDK and SYGVNS. V shed 7 bases and J 5 bases; nucleotides not matched to a gene: 9. CDR3 size: 16 residues. Sample treatment: some 19 received Ad26.COV2.S at low or high dose, single or two shots; 5 received placebo; per-sample allocation not given. Sampling took place 63 days after the first vaccine or placebo injection. Participants' vaccine, an Ad26 vector, delivered Wuhan-strain SARS-CoV-2 spike. Turning to this clone: Its antigen is unknown.

The sequence was obtained from a person between 18 and 60 years old who received the Ad26.COV2.S COVID-19 vaccine or a placebo. Material: peripheral blood, obtained in a trial of Ad26.COV2.S vaccine versus placebo. The chain combines TRBV25-1 with TRBJ2-5, with TRBD2 matching 14 bases. The DNA for the CDR3 is TGTGCCAGCACCCCGGGACTAGCGGGGGCTTGGGAGACCCAGTACTTC. It codes for CASTPGLAGAWETQYF.